This is a list of T cell receptor beta chains from one sample in a study of shared clonotypes between healthy human individuals. The table came from immunoSEQ multiplex PCR; TCRdb's copy has only in-frame clones and leaves some out. The table shows over a million clones, with approximately 70% occurring only once. What was sequenced was memory CD4+ T cells sorted from blood. These receptors came from a man aged 18 to 29 in good health. The CDR3 runs from the conserved cysteine through the conserved F or W. A D gene is named only where the DNA matches it firmly. Size values are once, few and many counts, or a class for expanded clones, and some rows have none.

clone_size d_call cdr3_length j_call v_call cdr3_aa cdr3_nt
. TRBD1 15 TRBJ2-1 TRBV7-9 CASSLVGTGKNEQFF TGTGCCAGCAGCTTAGTCGGGACAGGGAAGAATGAGCAGTTCTTC
. TRBD2 16 TRBJ2-7 TRBV5-1 CASSKLAGRTSYEQYF TGCGCCAGCAGCAAACTAGCGGGGCGTACATCCTACGAGCAGTACTTC
few . 16 TRBJ1-4 TRBV5-1 CASSTGQPVGNEKLFF TGCGCCAGCAGCACAGGACAGCCCGTTGGAAATGAAAAACTGTTTTTT
few TRBD1 14 TRBJ1-6 TRBV25-1 CASSDGLRGSPLHF TGTGCCAGCAGTGACGGACTCAGGGGGTCACCCCTCCACTTT
. . 12 TRBJ1-1 TRBV7-9 CAGSLDRRRAFF TGTGCCGGCAGCTTAGATCGCCGCAGAGCTTTCTTT
. . 13 TRBJ2-3 TRBV7-2 CASSYISTDTQYF TGTGCCAGCAGTTACATTTCCACAGATACGCAGTATTTT
. TRBD1 16 TRBJ1-2 TRBV5-4 CASSLPSGTGGNGYTF TGTGCCAGCAGCTTGCCATCCGGGACAGGGGGCAATGGCTACACCTTC
. TRBD1 14 TRBJ1-1 TRBV9 CASSIQGWDTEAFF TGTGCCAGCAGCATACAGGGGTGGGACACTGAAGCTTTCTTT
. TRBD2 13 TRBJ2-7 TRBV6-1 CASNEAGFGEQYF TGTGCCAGCAACGAAGCGGGGTTTGGGGAGCAGTACTTC
few TRBD1 13 TRBJ1-2 TRBV5-1 CASSYTTGYGYTF TGCGCCAGCAGCTACACGACAGGGTATGGCTACACCTTC
. TRBD1 15 TRBJ1-4 TRBV7-2 CASSLGQGGNEKLFF TGTGCCAGCAGCTTAGGACAGGGGGGGAATGAAAAACTGTTTTTT
. . 14 TRBJ2-1 TRBV11-2 CASSLGPSYNEQFF TGTGCCAGCAGCTTAGGCCCTTCCTACAATGAGCAGTTCTTC
. . 14 TRBJ2-3 TRBV5-1 CASSSQGSTDTQYF TGCGCCAGCAGCTCGCAGGGTAGCACAGATACGCAGTATTTT
. TRBD2 14 TRBJ2-7 TRBV19 CASSPGTSVYEQYF TGTGCCAGTAGTCCCGGGACTAGCGTCTACGAGCAGTACTTC
. TRBD1 15 TRBJ2-7 TRBV28 CASSGGGQGTYEQYF TGTGCCAGCAGTGGTGGGGGACAGGGGACGTACGAGCAGTACTTC
. . 12 TRBJ1-2 TRBV5-1 CASGGDSYGYTF TGCGCCAGCGGGGGGGACTCGTATGGCTACACCTTC
. TRBD1 15 TRBJ2-7 TRBV4-1 CASSPNRPDRGEQYF TGCGCCAGCAGCCCGAATCGGCCGGACAGGGGCGAGCAGTACTTC
. . 14 TRBJ2-5 TRBV5-5 CASSFGTVIETQYF TGTGCCAGCAGCTTCGGGACGGTCATAGAGACCCAGTACTTC
few . 12 TRBJ2-5 TRBV2 CASTRIQETQYF TGTGCCAGCACCAGGATCCAAGAGACCCAGTACTTC
once TRBD2 15 TRBJ2-5 TRBV5-5 CASSYQREFQETQYF TGTGCCAGCAGCTACCAGCGGGAGTTCCAAGAGACCCAGTACTTC
. . 13 TRBJ2-5 TRBV7-6 CASSLYLQETQYF TGTGCCAGCAGCTTATACCTCCAAGAGACCCAGTACTTC
. . 15 TRBJ2-7 TRBV5-1 CASSQDRRGPYEQYF TGCGCCAGCAGCCAGGACCGTCGGGGGCCGTACGAGCAGTACTTC
few . 13 TRBJ1-1 TRBV9 CASSARGNTEAFF TGTGCCAGCAGCGCAAGGGGAAACACTGAAGCTTTCTTT
. . 14 TRBJ2-1 TRBV11-2 CASSPGLPYNEQFF TGTGCCAGCAGCCCCGGACTCCCCTACAATGAGCAGTTCTTC
few . 15 TRBJ1-2 TRBV6-1 CASSEAATGSRGYTF TGTGCCAGCAGTGAAGCCGCGACAGGTTCAAGAGGCTACACCTTC
. TRBD1 14 TRBJ1-6 TRBV28 CASSFDRGNSPLHF TGTGCCAGCAGTTTCGACAGGGGTAATTCACCCCTCCACTTT
once . 13 TRBJ1-2 TRBV6-6 CASTSGRRNGYTF TGTGCCAGCACCTCCGGAAGGAGGAATGGCTACACCTTC
once . 14 TRBJ2-7 TRBV29-1 CSVVERDFRNEQYF TGCAGCGTCGTCGAAAGGGATTTTAGGAACGAGCAGTACTTC
. . 15 TRBJ1-5 TRBV27 CASALDRDANQPQHF TGTGCCAGCGCCTTAGACCGGGACGCTAATCAGCCCCAGCATTTT
. . 12 TRBJ2-5 TRBV7-2 CASSLVQETQYF TGTGCCAGCAGCCTCGTTCAAGAGACCCAGTACTTC
. . 11 TRBJ1-2 TRBV5-4 CASSYQSGYTF TGTGCCAGCAGCTATCAAAGCGGCTACACCTTC
. TRBD1 14 TRBJ1-5 TRBV6-6 CASSSTGGDQPQHF TGTGCCAGCAGTTCCACAGGGGGAGATCAGCCCCAGCATTTT
. TRBD2 16 TRBJ2-7 TRBV11-2 CASSLVLAGGKGEQYF TGTGCCAGCAGCTTAGTGCTAGCGGGAGGTAAGGGCGAGCAGTACTTC
. . 11 TRBJ1-2 TRBV29-1 CSVDAGYGYTF TGCAGCGTTGATGCAGGGTATGGCTACACCTTC
. TRBD1 15 TRBJ2-6 TRBV6-6 CASQGQGAGANVLTF TGTGCCTCGCAGGGACAGGGGGCTGGGGCCAACGTCCTGACTTTC
. TRBD1 14 TRBJ1-5 TRBV19 CASSVRGLNQPQHF TGTGCCAGTAGTGTTAGGGGGCTCAATCAGCCCCAGCATTTT
. . 14 TRBJ2-3 TRBV7-3 CASSEQARAGTQYF TGTGCCAGCAGCGAACAGGCACGGGCCGGGACGCAGTATTTT
. TRBD1 15 TRBJ1-2 TRBV5-1 CASKLSGGVDYGYTF TGCGCCAGCAAACTCTCAGGGGGCGTTGACTATGGCTACACCTTC
. . 18 TRBJ2-1 TRBV29-1 CSVGRISGRGSSYNEQFF TGCAGCGTTGGGAGGATTAGCGGCCGTGGAAGCTCCTACAATGAGCAGTTCTTC
. . 14 TRBJ1-5 TRBV19 CASSTQPSNQPQHF TGTGCCAGTAGTACCCAGCCGTCGAATCAGCCCCAGCATTTT
few . 13 TRBJ1-1 TRBV30 CAWSVNTVTEAFF TGTGCCTGGAGTGTTAACACTGTTACTGAAGCTTTCTTT
. TRBD1 15 TRBJ2-3 TRBV5-1 CASSPGQGVTDTQYF TGCGCCAGCAGCCCCGGACAGGGGGTAACAGATACGCAGTATTTT
. . 16 TRBJ2-2 TRBV25-1 CASSEPRAGNTGELFF TGTGCCAGCAGTGAACCCCGAGCAGGGAACACCGGGGAGCTGTTTTTT
once TRBD1 14 TRBJ2-7 TRBV5-1 CASSLRTGGSEQYF TGCGCCAGCAGCCTGAGGACAGGGGGAAGCGAGCAGTACTTC
. TRBD1 12 TRBJ2-5 TRBV18 CASSPGDRVLYF TGTGCCAGCTCGCCAGGGGACAGGGTTTTGTACTTC
. TRBD2 14 TRBJ2-1 TRBV7-9 CASSPRLAGGEQFF TGTGCCAGCAGCCCCCGGCTAGCGGGGGGCGAGCAGTTCTTC
. . 14 TRBJ2-3 TRBV18 CASSPDYPGDTQYF TGTGCCAGCTCCCCTGACTACCCGGGGGATACGCAGTATTTT
. . 15 TRBJ1-2 TRBV30 CAWSVGVLPPKGYTF TGTGCCTGGAGTGTAGGTGTTCTCCCTCCTAAGGGCTACACCTTC
. . 13 TRBJ2-4 TRBV2 CASNLRRVDIQYF TGTGCCAGCAATCTGCGTCGGGTAGACATTCAGTACTTC
once TRBD2 18 TRBJ2-2 TRBV28 CASSLASGGQGSTGELFF TGTGCCAGCAGTTTAGCTAGCGGGGGCCAAGGGAGCACCGGGGAGCTGTTTTTT
. TRBD2 17 TRBJ2-4 TRBV4-2 CASSQDTGTSAKNIQYF TGTGCCAGCAGCCAAGATACGGGGACTAGTGCCAAAAACATTCAGTACTTC
. . 13 TRBJ2-7 TRBV6-5 CASSYRDGYEQYF TGTGCCAGCAGTTACCGTGACGGCTACGAGCAGTACTTC
. TRBD1 14 TRBJ1-2 TRBV6-6 CASSLQGALSGYTF TGTGCCAGCAGCCTACAGGGGGCCCTGTCGGGCTACACCTTC
. . 18 TRBJ2-7 TRBV5-1 CASSLESGRLAYSYEQYF TGCGCCAGCAGCTTGGAATCCGGCCGGCTAGCGTATTCCTACGAGCAGTACTTC
. TRBD1 14 TRBJ2-4 TRBV19 CASSIGQGIAIQYF TGTGCCAGTAGTATAGGACAGGGGATCGCCATTCAGTACTTC